This T cell receptor beta chain was profiled in a study of early T cells in non-severe SARS-CoV-2 infection. Study overall: Sequencing of bulk RNA from unsorted whole blood was done, without chain pairing.

In the case of this clonotype: Its target is unknown.

The study's findings and limits: Anti-spike CD8 responses were favored by VDJdb matching, which missed private and CD4 specificities.

The CDR3 spans 15 residues. With V trimmed by 5 bases and J by 6 bases, 9 bases remained unmatched. CDR1 is SGHVS and CDR2 is FNYEAQ in the germline V gene. cDNA molecules, individually, were tagged with unique molecular identifiers. MiXCR was run by TCRdb on the 5' RACE reads, yielding one entry per CDR3 protein. The sample lists about 97,000 distinct CDR3 sequences; about an eighth were seen once. Sequenced input: whole blood. This TCR came from an adult who was a healthcare worker with PCR-confirmed SARS-CoV-2 infection or an uninfected control (not recorded which). The rearrangement joins TRBV7-6 to TRBJ2-1; 8 positions agree with TRBD1. CDR3 protein: CASSATGATRNEQFF. In DNA, the CDR3 is TGTGCCAGCAGCGCGACAGGGGCGACCCGCAATGAGCAGTTCTTC.